This T cell receptor (beta chain) is drawn from a study of T cell responses to AZD1222 COVID-19 vaccine. The study, taken as a whole, reports: Increases in Spike-specific TCR breadth and depth were seen after two AZD1222 doses. Dominant at 160-218 and 743-854, vaccine-associated CD4 TCRs also spanned spike. Epitopes outside B.1.351 and B.1.1.7 mutated regions reportedly drew nearly half of spike TCRs.

CDR3 size: 14 residues. The ends were cut back, 5 bases at V and 1 base at J, with 11 bases in the middle. CDR1 MNHEY and CDR2 SVGAGI come from the germline V gene. To note about this clone: Its cognate antigen is unknown.

The table came from immunoSEQ multiplex PCR; TCRdb's copy has only in-frame clones and leaves some out. Here the sample spans 200,000 to 250,000 clones, less than 95% being singletons. The sequence was obtained from an adult who received the MenACWY meningococcal vaccine as a control. The rearrangement uses TRBV6-5 and TRBJ1-1, with D perhaps matching TRBD1 (6 bases). Source: peripheral blood, taken 28 days after the second dose of the MenACWY control vaccine. CDR3 DNA: TGTGCCAGCAGTCCGCAGACAGGGAACACTGAAGCTTTCTTT. Translating it yields CASSPQTGNTEAFF.